What follows describes a single T cell receptor (beta chain). Its antigen target is currently unknown. Base qualities are missing; no much larger clone stands one base away. These data are taken from a study of cytomegalovirus exposure and HLA in healthy donors (dated by TCRdb to about 2017). For the study in its entirety: According to an earlier analysis of 550 to 750 of the donors, about 179 million T cells yielded 117 million unique TCR beta sequences and around 280 Gb of sequence data. About 300 gigabases of sequencing data and approximately 93 million unique TCR sequences were included in an early release covering about 700 HLA-typed donors. The genetic ancestry cluster associated with self-reported Caucasian donors included 80% to 90% of the 300 to 450 genotyped donors. The study aimed to test whether cataloging public T cell receptors could reveal signatures of past pathogen exposure. The study used immunosequencing to profile the T cell repertoires of around 600 subjects and linked those repertoires to cytomegalovirus serostatus. Besides the first cohort of 550 to 750 subjects, a separate validation cohort made up of 120 different subjects was used. To predict cytomegalovirus infection status, the study combined high-throughput TCR immunosequencing, statistical association of individual TCRs with disease status, and machine learning. To study patterns of TCR occurrence, a later analysis re-analyzed previously published TCR beta repertoires from 550 to 800 donors and added high-resolution HLA genotyping. The later analysis used no new phenotypic data to find candidate immune exposures, relying instead on TCR beta sequences and their occurrence across donors. In an earlier analysis of over 550 of the donors, high-throughput TCR beta sequencing was used to judge whether each TCR beta V gene segment behaved as functional or pseudogenic. Alongside the repertoire data, information on donor age, sex, ethnicity and CMV serostatus was compiled. Genome-wide SNP genotypes for about 60% of the roughly 670 donors were used in a later genetic analysis, which treated that subset as a discovery cohort. Every repertoire in the discovery cohort had been generated on one and the same sequencing platform. Class I and class II HLA loci were covered by the typing at four-digit resolution. Typing coverage differed by locus: A, B, C, DRB1 and DQB1 were typed in roughly 629-630 donors, DQA1 in roughly 510, DPA1 in 600 to 610, and DPB1 in roughly 470. Five DR-DQ haplotypes were handled as single units for association and clustering, since linkage in the cohort was strong. On average, around 240,000 unique TCR beta nucleotide sequences were sequenced per donor among several hundred genotyped donors of the cohort, with about 19% of those sequences being non-productive.

The investigation overall reported the following: An earlier analysis of roughly 570 of the donors showed that most TCR beta V segments appeared in productive rearrangements either about 87% or about 30% of the time, which broadly matched IMGT annotations. Compared with equally common non-associated chains, HLA-associated TCR beta chains in a later analysis were more clonally expanded and had lower generation probabilities. Because HLA typing was unavailable for some donors at each locus, only the typed subset was used in association tests. In vitro tests confirmed that a few of the cytomegalovirus-associated TCR beta chains recognize cytomegalovirus antigens. Only TCR beta chains were sequenced in this cohort, and the absence of alpha or paired-chain data limited detectable features. When HLA alleles, especially DR and DQ, strongly co-occurred, TCR associations were difficult to assign to individual alleles. In a later analysis, the rate of TCR association differed among HLA loci, with DRB1 alleles having the most associated TCRs and HLA-C alleles having the fewest. An association between a missense DCLRE1C variant and V-gene and J-gene trimming of TCR beta chains was found in a later genetic analysis and replicated in an independent cohort. A later analysis reported that several top co-occurrence clusters appeared linked to parvovirus B19, influenza, CMV and Epstein-Barr virus. In a later genetic analysis, fewer N-insertions in productive TCRs were reported among donors in an Asian-associated ancestry cluster than the roughly 700-donor mean. A further reported finding was that TCR beta sequences accurately predicted the HLA-A and HLA-B alleles for most subjects in the first cohort. Linkage disequilibrium might explain the correlated functional status among segregating V segments, but an unknown experimental factor could not be excluded. The study gave a list of under 200 TCR beta chains associated with cytomegalovirus. For the cohort, immune exposure information was limited to CMV serostatus. The sequencing pipeline was judged likely to have produced a cluster of highly shared sequence variants as a technical artifact. Most CMV-associated TCR beta chains appeared to be HLA-restricted in a later analysis, and the HLA associations seemed to be driven largely by CMV exposure. The earlier analysis of 450 to 700 of the donors excluded 15 to 20 rarely observed V segments, including chromosome 9 orphons, because counts were too low. Most TCR sequences were observed very rarely across donors, whereas some public TCRs were present in many individuals. At a false discovery rate of 0.05, a later analysis linked 16,951 TCR beta sequences to specific HLA alleles. Sequencing depth was assumed to be roughly uniform across donors in the presence/absence analyses, though that assumption may not hold. According to the authors, the approach could potentially be generalized to other disease states and immunological phenotypes. The classifier was reported to diagnose cytomegalovirus status with high specificity and sensitivity in both the original and validation cohorts.

The cohort was made up of approximately 700 healthy bone marrow donors. Cohort members were all nominally healthy when sampled, although unrecorded immune exposures were likely present. The donor tested CMV seropositive, placing the donor among the 289 seropositive members of the cohort. A peripheral blood sample was provided by each donor, and peripheral blood mononuclear cells were used for TCR beta sequencing. Genomic DNA extraction from the blood cell samples was performed with the Qiagen DNeasy Blood Extraction Kit. Libraries were made using the immunoSEQ multiplex PCR assay. A mixture of 60 forward primers for TCR Vbeta segments and 13 reverse primers for TCR Jbeta segments was used in the multiplex PCR. Amplification of the CDR3 region of rearranged TCR beta genes was performed with a multiplex PCR assay on genomic DNA. Amplified TCR beta libraries were sequenced as 87-base-pair reads on the Illumina HiSeq System. The published analysis was carried out like this. A later analysis tallied tens of millions of unique TCR beta chains across the 610 or so repertoires, and around 9.9 million of those chains were shared by two or more donors. To remove PCR and sequencing errors, raw reads were error-corrected and collapsed into unique sequences using a nearest-neighbor algorithm that merged closely related sequences. V, D and J gene segments were assigned by aligning CDR3 sequences to IMGT reference sequences. Each retained sequence needed at least a six-nucleotide match to both a V gene segment and a J gene segment. Rearrangements were classified as productive when the CDR3 lacked stop codons and remained in frame with V and J, and all other rearrangements were classified as non-productive. CDR3 was defined according to IMGT convention as the region running from the second conserved V-encoded cysteine to the conserved J-encoded phenylalanine. The earlier analysis of about 610 of the donors excluded any sequence lacking an unambiguous match to a single V gene segment. In an earlier analysis of 587 of the donors, V segments were called functional above 56.7% productive rearrangements and were called segregating when the between-donor standard deviation exceeded 5%. A statistical classification framework was built for diagnosing cytomegalovirus status from the catalog of TCR beta chain sequences. A later analysis assigned V and J genes by comparing TCR nucleotide sequences with IMGT/GENE-DB human TR gene sequences. The TCRdist pipeline was used in a later analysis to assign CDR3 sequences and most-parsimonious VDJ recombination scenarios. In a later analysis, each TCR beta chain was defined by its CDR3 amino acid sequence together with its V-gene family, and reads lacking a unique V-gene family were excluded. As a way to deal with suspected cross-contamination and a sequencing artifact, a later analysis dropped 450 to 600 nucleotide sequences that were highly shared and had low generation probability. A later analysis calculated a clonal expansion index for each public chain from normalized within-repertoire ranks of inferred template counts. A later analysis computed generation probabilities with a VDJ recombination model fitted to out-of-frame rearrangements, and checked the results against IGoR. In a later analysis, TCR-TCR, TCR-HLA and TCR-CMV co-occurrence was scored with hypergeometric tests, and a repertoire-size bias correction was applied to TCR pairs. To estimate false discovery rates, a later analysis permuted the HLA or CMV assignments 20 times. In a later analysis, co-occurring TCRs were grouped using DBSCAN, and TCRdist sequence similarity was added for clustering within HLA-allele-positive subsets. Co-occurrence clustering excluded repertoires with fewer than 30,000 or more than 120,000 public chains, plus five with anomalous nucleotide sharing. TCRdb provides this immuneACCESS table in a form limited to in-frame rearrangements. Some clones are lacking; in checked studies, under half of them reflect an unresolved V gene, and why the rest are absent is not known. V, J and clone size are taken as reported in that table, and D and trimming were inferred from the DNA itself. This sample holds under 200,000 clones; 75% to 80% were observed only once. Of the sample, around an eighth falls within the top ten clones.

This sequence was found in a man aged 50 to 59 in good health and CMV-seropositive. Sequencing was carried out using PBMCs.

The DNA is TGTGCCAGTAGTATAGCGGGTGGCTATGGCTACACCTTC. This sequence encodes CASSIAGGYGYTF. The chain is made from TRBV19 and TRBJ1-2; no D gene call is confident. Per the germline V gene (reference sequence), LNHDA is the CDR1 and SQIVND is the CDR2. The V and J ends are trimmed by 1 base and 4 bases, leaving 7 bases between them. The cysteine opens and the phenylalanine closes a CDR3 of 13 amino acids. The kept DNA is CDR3 alone, 39 bases in frame from the first base.